These 20 T cell receptor beta chains came from one sample sequenced in a study of shared clonotypes between healthy human individuals. Measured with immunoSEQ multiplex PCR; TCRdb has only the in-frame clones, and not every one. The repertoire holds roughly 640,000 clones, with less than 85% as singletons. Input material: memory CD4+ T cells sorted from blood. Subset indicated: CD45RA-negative fraction. The source is a woman aged 25 to 45 in good health.

There are many counts of this clone. This chain joins TRBV27 and TRBJ2-7; 11 bases fit TRBD1. The CDR3 is 14 amino acids. CDR1 and CDR2 from the germline V gene are MNHEY and SMNVEV (reference sequence). V lost 5 bases and J lost 2; bases outside the gene matches: 2. The chain's CDR3 is CASSVDRGPYEQYF. DNA of the CDR3: TGTGCCAGCAGTGTGGACAGGGGGCCCTACGAGCAGTACTTC.

J is TRBJ1-4 and V is TRBV30; D uncertain. The germline gives CDR1 GTSNPN, CDR2 SVGIG (reference sequence). This CDR3 comprises 11 residues. The germline V and J ends were trimmed by 5 bases and 5 bases, with 6 bases remaining between them. This chain's CDR3 is CAWWQNEKLFF. The CDR3 DNA follows: TGTGCCTGGTGGCAGAATGAAAAACTGTTTTTT.

The chain joins TRBV6-5 to TRBJ2-3, with 8 bases aligning to TRBD1. The ends lost 6 bases at V and 3 bases at J; junction bases unmatched: 8. Germline-derived CDR1 and CDR2 are MNHEY and SVGAGI. The CDR3 spans 15 residues. In DNA form, the CDR3 reads TGTGCCAGCAGCCGGGGACAGGAAACGACAGATACGCAGTATTTT. Its translation: CASSRGQETTDTQYF.

The chain employs TRBV29-1 and TRBJ2-7, with D possibly TRBD1 on 5 matching bases. The CDR3 is 14 amino acids. Trimming removed 5 bases from V and 0 bases from J, with 14 bases in between. The germline V gene encodes CDR1 SQVTM and CDR2 ANQGSEA. The CDR3: CSVQGSALSYEQYF. The DNA of the CDR3 is TGCAGCGTTCAGGGATCTGCACTCTCCTACGAGCAGTACTTC.

The rearrangement uses TRBV4-2 and TRBJ1-2, with no clear D. The V end lost 0 bases, the J end lost 3 bases, and 5 bases lay between the germline ends. The CDR3 runs 13 residues. Germline V lookup: CDR1 LGHNA, CDR2 YNFKEQ. CDR3 sequence (DNA): TGTGCCAGCAGCCAAGATGCTTACTATGGCTACACCTTC. It encodes CASSQDAYYGYTF.

This clone came up a few times. The genes are TRBV28 and TRBJ1-2; TRBD1 is a possible D gene (5 bases). The CDR3 is 12 amino acids. Trimming removed 10 bases from V and 7 bases from J, with 16 bases in between. Germline V lookup: CDR1 MDHEN, CDR2 SYDVKM. The CDR3 loop reads CATSQVGSGYTF. Here the CDR3 DNA reads TGTGCCACCTCACAGGTTGGGAGTGGCTACACCTTC.

Concerning this clone itself: A read error may be the cause here, since a much bigger clone is one base away. Here the CDR3 reads CASRQREQPQHF. For the CDR3, the DNA is TGTGCCAGCAGACAGAGAGAACAGCCCCAGCATTTT. This chain uses TRBV6-1 with TRBJ1-5; D not certain. The CDR3 runs to 12 residues. V was trimmed by 6 bases and J by 7 bases, leaving 10 bases between them. Germline V CDR1 and CDR2: MNHNS, SASEGT.

This clone was counted a few times. The rearrangement links TRBV2 to TRBJ2-1; 9 bases fit TRBD2. This CDR3 has 15 amino acids. Germline V lookup: CDR1 SNHLY, CDR2 FYNNEI. Trimming at V came to 7 bases and at J to 7 bases, leaving 11 bases not matched to a gene. CDR3 residues: CASTLLAGGGNEQFF. The CDR3 region has the DNA TGTGCCAGCACCCTGCTCGCGGGAGGGGGGAATGAGCAGTTCTTC.

This clone has more than one count but fewer than ten. V usage is TRBV6-4 and J usage is TRBJ2-1; 7 nucleotides line up with TRBD1. V lost 2 bases and J lost 6; bases outside the gene matches: 7. The CDR3 totals 15 residues. Germline-derived CDR1 and CDR2 are MRHNA and SNTAGT. CDR3 region: CASSDAQGEGNEQFF. The CDR3 nucleotides are TGTGCCAGCAGTGACGCGCAGGGGGAAGGCAATGAGCAGTTCTTC.

This chain links TRBV6-5 with TRBJ1-3; D remains unclear. Deletions cut 6 bases from V and 0 bases from J, with 3 bases between. From germline, CDR1 is MNHEY and CDR2 SVGAGI. The length of the CDR3 is 12 residues. The CDR3 spells CASRGSGNTIYF. CDR3 coding DNA: TGTGCCAGCAGGGGCTCTGGAAACACCATATATTTT.

The V and J genes are TRBV5-1 and TRBJ1-1; the match to TRBD1 covers 7 bases. The V gene's germline CDR1 is SGHRS and CDR2 YFSETQ. The length of the CDR3 is 14 residues. V shed 4 bases, J shed 6 bases, and the junction held 9 bases outside the gene matches. This CDR3 reads CASSPGTEGSEAFF. The CDR3 nucleotides read TGCGCCAGCAGCCCAGGGACAGAAGGATCTGAAGCTTTCTTT.

The sample holds many counts of this clone. The V call is TRBV6-1, the J call TRBJ2-7; no clear D. In germline, CDR1 is MNHNS, CDR2 SASEGT. Trimming cost V 5 bases and J 3 bases, with 8 bases left between them. This CDR3 is 12 amino acids long. The CDR3 DNA reads TGTGCCAGCAGTACCCCGGGCTACGAGCAGTACTTC. It encodes CASSTPGYEQYF.

The chain uses TRBV9 and TRBJ2-5; 9 nucleotides match TRBD2. The CDR3 extends over 15 amino acids. Germline V gene lookup returns CDR1 SGDLS and CDR2 YYNGEE. V was clipped by 0 bases and J by 9 bases; unmatched bases: 9. The DNA for the CDR3 is TGTGCCAGCAGCGTAGAGGCGGGAGGGTCGCGGGCCCAGTACTTC. Translated, it gives CASSVEAGGSRAQYF.

This clone was recorded once. J is TRBJ2-5 and V is TRBV20-1; the D is unclear. Germline CDR1 reads DFQATT; CDR2 reads SNEGSKA (reference sequence). This CDR3 comprises 10 residues. The CDR3 nucleotides read TGCAGCAGACCCGACGAGGCCCAGTACTTC. Amino acid sequence: CSRPDEAQYF.

The chain joins TRBV5-4 to TRBJ2-1, with D uncertain. Germline V CDR1 and CDR2: SGHNT, YYREEE (reference sequence). The CDR3 sequence is 12 residues long. V was clipped by 4 bases and J by 4 bases, with 6 bases between them. In nucleotides, the CDR3 is TGTGCCAGCAGCCAAGATTACAATGAGCAGTTCTTC. It translates to CASSQDYNEQFF.

The table lists this clone with a count of one. The sample holds other DNA sequences that translate to the same CDR3. The V call is TRBV5-1, the J call TRBJ2-2; TRBD1 matches 9 bases. The J segment lost 4 bases and the V segment lost 4 bases, leaving 5 bases of the junction unmatched. CDR3 length: 15 residues. CDR1 SGHRS and CDR2 YFSETQ come from the germline V gene. CDR3 amino acids: CASSHTGGGTGELFF. CDR3 sequence (DNA): TGCGCCAGCAGCCATACAGGGGGCGGCACCGGGGAGCTGTTTTTT.

The chain recombines TRBV7-2 with TRBJ2-5; the match to TRBD2 covers 14 bases. This CDR3 is built from 15 residues. Germline CDR1 and CDR2: SGHTA and FQGNSA. J lost 11 bases, V lost 5 bases, and 10 bases had no gene match. Here the CDR3 reads CASSPGTSGSREQYF. In nucleotides, the CDR3 is TGTGCCAGCAGCCCCGGGACTAGCGGGAGTCGTGAGCAGTACTTC.

The chain's CDR3 is CASSKAGFGTDTQYF. DNA of the CDR3: TGTGCCAGCAGTAAAGCCGGATTCGGCACAGATACGCAGTATTTT. This sequence joins TRBV6-6 and TRBJ2-3; no clear D gene. Germline V gene data show CDR1 as MNHNY and CDR2 as SVGAGI (reference sequence). Trimming took off 5 bases at V and 1 base at J, with 13 bases between the two ends. CDR3 length equals 15 residues.

The V and J genes are TRBV7-2 and TRBJ1-3; 8 bases are shared with TRBD1. CDR1 and CDR2 from the germline V gene are SGHTA and FQGNSA. This CDR3 contains 17 residues. J lost 4 bases, V lost 5 bases, and 13 bases had no gene match. CDR3 sequence: CASSPAGQGRRGNTIYF. For the CDR3, the DNA is TGTGCCAGCAGCCCCGCCGGACAGGGAAGGCGCGGAAACACCATATATTTT.

Details on this clone: The same CDR3 can be traced to other DNA sequences in this sample. V is TRBV20-1 and J is TRBJ2-1; D ambiguous. The CDR3 contains 10 residues. The V end lost 2 bases, the J end lost 7 bases, and 3 bases lay between the germline ends. Germline CDR1 and CDR2: DFQATT and SNEGSKA (reference sequence). The DNA for the CDR3 is TGCAGTGCTAGATTGAATGAGCAGTTCTTC. This gives the protein CSARLNEQFF.